This T cell receptor beta chain was observed in a study of blood T cell repertoires in COVID-19. On the study more broadly: T cells, B-cell-depleted T cells, or PBMCs provided the cDNA or gDNA that served as material.

This clone turned up a few times. Generated by immunoSEQ multiplex PCR, the TCRdb table keeps only in-frame clones and is missing some. Of 350,000 to 500,000 clones in the sample, roughly 88% were seen once. The source material was PBMCs or T cells enriched from blood (not recorded which). The TCR comes from a woman aged 18-29 years who had been exposed to COVID-19.

The CDR3 nucleotides are TGTGCCAGCGACAGGTTAGGCACTGAAGCTTTCTTT. As protein: CASDRLGTEAFF. V usage is TRBV28 and J usage is TRBJ1-1, with TRBD1 as a possible D gene (6 bases). Trimming stripped 8 bases from V and 4 bases from J, with 11 bases between. Germline V gene lookup returns CDR1 MDHEN and CDR2 SYDVKM. The CDR3 covers 12 residues.